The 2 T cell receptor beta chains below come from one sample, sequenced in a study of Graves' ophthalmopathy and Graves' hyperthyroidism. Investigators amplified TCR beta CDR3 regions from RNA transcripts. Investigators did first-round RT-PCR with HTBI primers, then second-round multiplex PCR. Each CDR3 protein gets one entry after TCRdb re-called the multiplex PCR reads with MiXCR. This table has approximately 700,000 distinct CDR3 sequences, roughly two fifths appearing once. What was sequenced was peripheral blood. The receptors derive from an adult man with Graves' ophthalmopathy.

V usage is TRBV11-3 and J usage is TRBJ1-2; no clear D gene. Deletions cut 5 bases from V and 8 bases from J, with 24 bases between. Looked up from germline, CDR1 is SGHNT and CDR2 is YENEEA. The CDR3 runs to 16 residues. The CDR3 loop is CASSQADFTPLGGYTF. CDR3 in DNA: TGTGCCAGCAGCCAAGCGGATTTTACCCCCCTGGGAGGCTACACCTTC.

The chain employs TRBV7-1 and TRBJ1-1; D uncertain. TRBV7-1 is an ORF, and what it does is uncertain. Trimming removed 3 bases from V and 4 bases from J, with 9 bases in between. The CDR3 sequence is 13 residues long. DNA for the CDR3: TGTGCCAGCAGCTCCACCCTGGGCACTGAAGCTTTCTTT. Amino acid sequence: CASSSTLGTEAFF.